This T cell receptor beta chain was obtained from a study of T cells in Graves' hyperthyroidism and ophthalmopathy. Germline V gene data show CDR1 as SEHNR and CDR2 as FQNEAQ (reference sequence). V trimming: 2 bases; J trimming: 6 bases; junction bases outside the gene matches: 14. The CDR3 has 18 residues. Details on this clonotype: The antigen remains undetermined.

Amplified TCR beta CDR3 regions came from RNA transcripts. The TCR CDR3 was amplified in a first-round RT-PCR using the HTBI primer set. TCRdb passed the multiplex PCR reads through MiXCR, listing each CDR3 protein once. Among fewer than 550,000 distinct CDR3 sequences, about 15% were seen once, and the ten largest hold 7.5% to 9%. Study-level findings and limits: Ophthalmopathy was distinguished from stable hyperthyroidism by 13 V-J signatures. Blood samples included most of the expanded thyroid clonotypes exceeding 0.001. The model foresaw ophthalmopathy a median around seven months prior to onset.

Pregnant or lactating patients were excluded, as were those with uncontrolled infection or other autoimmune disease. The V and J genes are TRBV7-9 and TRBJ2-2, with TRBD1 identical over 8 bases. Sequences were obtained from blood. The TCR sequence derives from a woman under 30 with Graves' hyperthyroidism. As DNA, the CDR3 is TGTGCCAGCAGCTTACGGAGTCGCGGGACAGGAGGATCCGGGGAGCTGTTTTTT. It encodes CASSLRSRGTGGSGELFF.